This TCR beta chain was sequenced in a study of post-analysis software for immune sequencing data. At the level of the study: Patients had relapsing-remitting, secondary progressive or progressive-relapsing multiple sclerosis; some lacked subtype.

General study findings and limits: Five TRBV segments were significantly more frequent in patients than in controls. TRBV5-6, TRBV5-1 and TRBV20-1 were among these segments. When the samples were clustered directly with F measure, those that had been prepared in the same batch showed strong co-clustering. People with multiple sclerosis had a significantly lower normalized Chao1 diversity than controls did.

Germline values: CDR1 LNHDA, CDR2 SQIVND (reference sequence). J gave up 4 bases and V 0 bases, and 3 bases lay outside the gene matches. CDR3 length equals 15 residues. For this clonotype: What it binds is unknown.

The library was made from cDNA and included unique molecular identifiers. TCRdb reanalysed the PCR reads using MiXCR and keeps one entry per CDR3 protein. The table shows around 500,000 distinct CDR3 sequences, with less than 40% occurring only once. This clonotype originated in a girl younger than 18 with multiple sclerosis. J is TRBJ2-1 and V is TRBV19, with 7 bases matching TRBD1. The sample comprised blood. This CDR3 is CASSIEGTVYNEQFF. CDR3 sequence (DNA): TGTGCCAGTAGTATAGAGGGGACAGTTTACAATGAGCAGTTCTTC.